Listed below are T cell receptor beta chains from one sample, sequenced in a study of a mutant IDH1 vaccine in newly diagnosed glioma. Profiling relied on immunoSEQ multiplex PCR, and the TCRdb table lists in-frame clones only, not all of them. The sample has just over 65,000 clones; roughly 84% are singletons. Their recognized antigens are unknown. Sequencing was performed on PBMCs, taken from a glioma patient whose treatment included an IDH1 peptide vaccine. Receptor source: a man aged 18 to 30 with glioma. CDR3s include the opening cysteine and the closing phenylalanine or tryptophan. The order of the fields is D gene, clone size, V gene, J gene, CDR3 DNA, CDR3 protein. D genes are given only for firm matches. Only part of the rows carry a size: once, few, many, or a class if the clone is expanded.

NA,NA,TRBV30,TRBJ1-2,TGTGCCTGGAGTGTAGGAGGGGAGGGTGGCTACACCTTC,CAWSVGGEGGYTF
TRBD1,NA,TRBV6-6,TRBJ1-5,TGTGCCAGCAGCCAGGGGGGGGTAGGCAATCAGCCCCAGCATTTT,CASSQGGVGNQPQHF
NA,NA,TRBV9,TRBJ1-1,TGTGCCAGCAGCCCCCCACCCGGTGGTGAAGCTTTCTTT,CASSPPPGGEAFF
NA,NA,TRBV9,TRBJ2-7,TGTGCCAGCGGGCAGGGGAGGGCCTACGAGCAGTACTTC,CASGQGRAYEQYF
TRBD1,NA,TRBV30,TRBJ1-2,TGTGCCTGCAGGGACAGGGGCTATGGCTACACCTTC,CACRDRGYGYTF
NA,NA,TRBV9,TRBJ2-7,TGTGCCAGCAGCCCACTTCTGACGGGGGTGCAGTACTTC,CASSPLLTGVQYF
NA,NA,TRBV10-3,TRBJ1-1,TGTGCCATCAGTGAGACACAGATGAACACTGAAGCTTTCTTT,CAISETQMNTEAFF
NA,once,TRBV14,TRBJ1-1,TGTGCCAGCAGCCAGGGGTTGTACACTGAAGCTTTCTTT,CASSQGLYTEAFF
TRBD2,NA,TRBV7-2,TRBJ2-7,TGTGCCAGCAGCTTAGGAGGTGGCGGGAGGTACGAGCAGTACTTC,CASSLGGGGRYEQYF
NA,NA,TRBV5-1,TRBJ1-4,TGCGCCAGCAGCCGGACGGTTGCAACTAATGAAAAACTGTTTTTT,CASSRTVATNEKLFF
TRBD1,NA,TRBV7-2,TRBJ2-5,TGTGCCAGCAGCCAGACAGGGTTGATAAAGACCCAGTACTTC,CASSQTGLIKTQYF
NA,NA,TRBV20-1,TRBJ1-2,TGCAGTGCGGACGGATTCTATGGCTACACCTTC,CSADGFYGYTF
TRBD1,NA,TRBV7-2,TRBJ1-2,TGTGCCAGCAGCTTTGGGACAGCGGGAGAGGGCTACACCTTC,CASSFGTAGEGYTF
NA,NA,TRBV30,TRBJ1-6,TGTGCCTGGAGTTTCCAGGTGACATATAATTCACCCCTCCACTTT,CAWSFQVTYNSPLHF
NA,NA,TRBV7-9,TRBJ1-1,TGTGCCAGCAGCCCAACCCCTTACGGGGGAACTGAAGCTTTCTTT,CASSPTPYGGTEAFF
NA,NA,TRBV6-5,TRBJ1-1,TGTGCCACCCAGGGGAGGGGACGAACTGAAGCTTTCTTT,CATQGRGRTEAFF
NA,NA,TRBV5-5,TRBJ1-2,TGTGCCAGCAGACAGGCCCTACTCCCCTATGGCTACACCTTC,CASRQALLPYGYTF
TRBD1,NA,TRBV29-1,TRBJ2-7,TGCAGCGCCCTAGGCGGGCAGGGGGCCGAGCAGTACTTC,CSALGGQGAEQYF
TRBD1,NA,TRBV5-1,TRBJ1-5,TGCGCCAGCAGCCCGAACGCAGGGGGAAATCAGCCCCAGCATTTT,CASSPNAGGNQPQHF
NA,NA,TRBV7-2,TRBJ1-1,TGTGCCAGCAGCTTCAGCCTGAACACTGAAGCTTTCTTT,CASSFSLNTEAFF
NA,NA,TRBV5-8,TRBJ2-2,TGTGCCAGCAGCTTGGTTTCAGTATACACCGGGGAGCTGTTTTTT,CASSLVSVYTGELFF
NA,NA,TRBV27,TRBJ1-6,TGTGCCAGCAGTCGCTCGGGACTCCTTCTCCGAGGGGATAATTCACCCCTCCACTTT,CASSRSGLLLRGDNSPLHF
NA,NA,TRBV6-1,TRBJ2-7,TGTGCCAGCAGTGAAATGAGGCTAAGCTCCTACGAGCAGTACTTC,CASSEMRLSSYEQYF
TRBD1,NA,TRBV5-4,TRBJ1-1,TGTGCCAGCAGCCAAGGACAGGGTGGGCCTGAAGCTTTCTTT,CASSQGQGGPEAFF
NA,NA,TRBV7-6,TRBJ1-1,TGTGCCAGCAGCTTGGGTACGGGGAATCTCCGAAGGGAAGCTTTCTTT,CASSLGTGNLRREAFF
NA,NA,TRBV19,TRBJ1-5,TGTGCCAGTAAGGCACAGCGCAATCAGCCCCAGCATTTT,CASKAQRNQPQHF
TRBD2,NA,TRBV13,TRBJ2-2,TGTGCCAGCGAATGGGGGGGCACCGGGGAGCTGTTTTTT,CASEWGGTGELFF
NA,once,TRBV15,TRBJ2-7,TGTGCCACCAGCAGAGATTTGACACCCTGGGAGCAGTACTTC,CATSRDLTPWEQYF
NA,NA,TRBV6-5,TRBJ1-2,TGTGCCAGCAGTTACTCCCCCCCAGGGGTCTATGGCTACACCTTC,CASSYSPPGVYGYTF
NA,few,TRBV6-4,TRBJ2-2,TGTGCCAGCAGTGAACAGGGGAACACCGGGGAGCTGTTTTTT,CASSEQGNTGELFF
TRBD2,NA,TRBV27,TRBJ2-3,TGTGCCAGCAGTTCCCTACTAGCGAGTAGCACAGATACGCAGTATTTT,CASSSLLASSTDTQYF
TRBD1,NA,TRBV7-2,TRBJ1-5,TGTGCCAGCAGCTTAGGGGACAGACATCAGCCCCAGCATTTT,CASSLGDRHQPQHF
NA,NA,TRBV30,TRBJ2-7,TGTGCCTGGAGTGATGACTACTACGAGCAGTACTTC,CAWSDDYYEQYF
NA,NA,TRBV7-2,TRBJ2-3,TGTGCCAGCAGCTCGGGACTCCAGCTCGGAGATACGCAGTATTTT,CASSSGLQLGDTQYF
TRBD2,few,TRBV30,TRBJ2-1,TGTGCCTGGAGTGTCCTAGCGGGTAGGAGCAACAATGAGCAGTTCTTC,CAWSVLAGRSNNEQFF
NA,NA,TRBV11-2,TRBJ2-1,TGTGCCAGCAGCTTAGACGGGGATGAGCAGTTCTTC,CASSLDGDEQFF
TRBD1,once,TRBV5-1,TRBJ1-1,TGCGCCAGCAGCTGGCAGGGGGCGCCGAACACTGAAGCTTTCTTT,CASSWQGAPNTEAFF
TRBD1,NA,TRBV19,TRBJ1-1,TGTGCCAGTAGTTCCCGGACAGGGGCAATGAACACTGAAGCTTTCTTT,CASSSRTGAMNTEAFF
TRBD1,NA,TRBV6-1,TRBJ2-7,TGTGCCACCGCAGTAGGGGGCCGCTACGAGCAGTACTTC,CATAVGGRYEQYF
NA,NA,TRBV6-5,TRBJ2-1,TGTGCCAGCAGTTACCTGCAGGGGCGCGTTTTCTTC,CASSYLQGRVFF
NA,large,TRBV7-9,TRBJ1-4,TGTGCCAGCAGCTGGGGAACAGGTGACTCAGGGGAAAAACTGTTTTTT,CASSWGTGDSGEKLFF
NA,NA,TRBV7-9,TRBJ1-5,TGTGCCAGCAGCTTAACCCCAACCAGGGAAATAAGTCAGCCCCAGCATTTT,CASSLTPTREISQPQHF